These 5 T cell receptor beta chains share one sample of origin, sequenced in a study of T cells after yellow fever vaccination (dated by TCRdb to the late 2010s). The treatment or condition label for this specimen denotes: live attenuated yellow fever vaccine strain. The library came from 5' RACE. The data were produced on an Illumina HiSeq 2500. TCRdb itself trimmed the public reads at Q25 with fastp, ran MiXCR and retained productive beta chains. Here each entry gathers all rows of one CDR3 protein and keeps the most common genes and DNA. This sample holds a few hundred thousand distinct CDR3 sequences; approximately 6.7% were observed only once. Of the sample, about 0.95% is held by the ten largest clones. The sequenced sample was CD4+ T cells sorted from PBMCs, obtained on the day of the yellow fever booster vaccination. The receptors shown here come from a man aged 30-40 years who received the YFV17D yellow fever vaccine.

This clonotype was recorded only once. The rearrangement uses TRBV5-4 and TRBJ1-2; D is perhaps TRBD1 (6 bases). Germline V gene data show CDR1 as SGHNT and CDR2 as YYREEE (reference sequence). V was clipped by 4 bases and J by 0 bases, with 19 bases between them. The CDR3 totals 17 residues. The CDR3 sequence: CASSTQTGHDANYGYTF. CDR3 coding DNA: TGTGCCAGCAGCACCCAGACGGGACACGATGCTAACTATGGCTACACCTTC.

The CDR3 is CASSQERGEMVETQYF. As DNA, the CDR3 is TGTGCCAGCAGCCAAGAGAGAGGAGAGATGGTGGAGACCCAGTACTTC. The chain recombines TRBV14 with TRBJ2-5; no definite D call. Germline V gene data show CDR1 as SGHDN and CDR2 as FVKESK. The CDR3 covers 16 residues. The V end was cut by 0 bases, the J end by 5 bases, with 16 bases between. Together with reference TRBV14 and TRBJ2-5, the CDR3 gives the full variable domain: EAGVTQFPSHSVIEKGQTVTLRCDPISGHDNLYWYRRVMGKEIKFLLHFVKESKQDESGMPNNRFLAERTGGTYSTLKVQPAELEDSGVYFCASSQERGEMVETQYFGPGTRLLVL.

This clonotype was seen ten or more times. The J gene is TRBJ2-3, the V gene TRBV7-2, with 9 bases that match TRBD2. Germline values: CDR1 SGHTA, CDR2 FQGNSA. The junction had 3 bases not matched to a gene; V was cut back by 4 bases and J by 4 bases. This CDR3 comprises 14 residues. CDR3 amino acids: CASSSGLAPDTQYF. In DNA form, the CDR3 reads TGTGCCAGCAGCTCGGGACTAGCCCCAGATACGCAGTATTTT.

This clonotype was counted at least ten times. This rearrangement joins TRBV12-3 or TRBV12-4 to TRBJ2-7; D may be TRBD1 (5 bases). The CDR3 runs 14 residues. V dropped 7 bases and J dropped 6 bases, with 19 bases sitting between them. The CDR3 reads CASTFVSQGGEQYF. In DNA, the CDR3 is TGTGCCAGCACCTTCGTTAGTCAGGGCGGCGAGCAGTACTTC.

This clonotype has ten or more counts. This chain links TRBV7-9 with TRBJ2-3, with D maybe TRBD2 (7 bases). V lost 6 bases, J lost 6 bases, and 13 bases lay in between. The CDR3 totals 13 residues. Germline-derived CDR1 and CDR2 are SEHNR and FQNEAQ (reference sequence). The CDR3 loop is CASSPGGWDTQYF. The CDR3 DNA sequence: TGTGCCAGCAGTCCGGGGGGCTGGGATACGCAGTATTTT.